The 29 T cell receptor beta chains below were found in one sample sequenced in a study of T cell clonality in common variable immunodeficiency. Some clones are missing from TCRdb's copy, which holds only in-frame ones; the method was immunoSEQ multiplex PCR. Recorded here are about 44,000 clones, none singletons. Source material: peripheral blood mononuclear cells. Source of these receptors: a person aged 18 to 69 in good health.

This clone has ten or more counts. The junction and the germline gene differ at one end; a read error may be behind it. Incomplete CDR3 DNA: TGCGCCAGCAGCCGCCTCGGGGGCACCGGGGAG. This encodes CASSRLGGTGE. The whole CDR3 sequence reads CASSRLGGTGELFF. The chain links TRBV4-2 to TRBJ2-2; a possible D gene is TRBD2 (6 bases). The CDR3 end is not reached by the read, which stops 3 residues before it; the germline J gene fills it in. This CDR3 has 14 residues. CDR1 is LGHNA, CDR2 YNFKEQ, per germline.

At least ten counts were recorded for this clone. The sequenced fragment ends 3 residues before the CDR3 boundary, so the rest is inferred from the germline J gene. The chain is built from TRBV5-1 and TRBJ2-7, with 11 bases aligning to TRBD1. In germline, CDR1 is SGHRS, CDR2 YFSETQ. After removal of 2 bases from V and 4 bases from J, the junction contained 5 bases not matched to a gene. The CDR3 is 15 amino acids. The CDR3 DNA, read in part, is TGCGCCAGCAGCTTAAATGGACAGGGGGCATACGAG. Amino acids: CASSLNGQGAYE. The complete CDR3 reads CASSLNGQGAYEQYF.

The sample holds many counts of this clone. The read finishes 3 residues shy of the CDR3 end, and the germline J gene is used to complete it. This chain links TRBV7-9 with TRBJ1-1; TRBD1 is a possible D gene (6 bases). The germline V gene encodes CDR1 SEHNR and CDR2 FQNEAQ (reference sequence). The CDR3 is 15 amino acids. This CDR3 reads CASSLAYTGYREAFF. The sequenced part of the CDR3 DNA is TGTGCCAGCAGCTTAGCCTATACAGGGTATCGAGAA.

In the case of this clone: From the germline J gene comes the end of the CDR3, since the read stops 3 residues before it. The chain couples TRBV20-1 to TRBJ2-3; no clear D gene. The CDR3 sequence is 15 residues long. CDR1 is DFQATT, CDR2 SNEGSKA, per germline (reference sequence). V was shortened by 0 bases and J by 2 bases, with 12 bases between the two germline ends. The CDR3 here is CSARDRVAPTDTQYF. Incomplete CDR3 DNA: TGCAGTGCTAGAGATAGGGTTGCGCCCACAGATACG.

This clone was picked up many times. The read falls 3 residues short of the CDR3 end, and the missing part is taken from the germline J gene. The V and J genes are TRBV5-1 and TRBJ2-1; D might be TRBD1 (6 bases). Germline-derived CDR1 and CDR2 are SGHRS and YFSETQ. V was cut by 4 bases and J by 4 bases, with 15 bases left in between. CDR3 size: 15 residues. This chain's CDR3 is CASSRTTGTYNEQFF. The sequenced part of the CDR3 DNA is TGCGCCAGCAGCAGAACGACAGGTACATACAATGAG.

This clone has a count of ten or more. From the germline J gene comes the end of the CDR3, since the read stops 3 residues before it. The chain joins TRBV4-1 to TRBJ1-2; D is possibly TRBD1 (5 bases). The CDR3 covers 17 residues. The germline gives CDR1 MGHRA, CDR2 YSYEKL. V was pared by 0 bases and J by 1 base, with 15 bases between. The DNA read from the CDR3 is TGCGCCAGCAGCCAAGATGAGGGGTACTATCATAACTATGGC. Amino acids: CASSQDEGYYHNYG. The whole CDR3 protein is CASSQDEGYYHNYGYTF.

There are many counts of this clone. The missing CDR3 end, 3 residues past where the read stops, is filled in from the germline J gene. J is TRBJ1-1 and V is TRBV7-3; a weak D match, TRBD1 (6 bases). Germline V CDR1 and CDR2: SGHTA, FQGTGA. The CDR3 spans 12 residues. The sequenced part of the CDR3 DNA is TGTGCCAGCAGCTTATTGGGGGCCGAA. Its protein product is CASSLLGAE. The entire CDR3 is CASSLLGAEAFF.

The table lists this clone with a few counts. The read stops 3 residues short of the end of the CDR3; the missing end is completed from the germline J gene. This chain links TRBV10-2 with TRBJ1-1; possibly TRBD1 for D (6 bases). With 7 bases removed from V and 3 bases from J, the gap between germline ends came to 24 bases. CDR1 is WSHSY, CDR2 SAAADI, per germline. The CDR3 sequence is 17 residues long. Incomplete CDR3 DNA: TGCGCCAGCATCACTTGGGGGGGCTTGAGAGGGGACACTGAA. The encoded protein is CASITWGGLRGDTE. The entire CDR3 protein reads CASITWGGLRGDTEAFF.

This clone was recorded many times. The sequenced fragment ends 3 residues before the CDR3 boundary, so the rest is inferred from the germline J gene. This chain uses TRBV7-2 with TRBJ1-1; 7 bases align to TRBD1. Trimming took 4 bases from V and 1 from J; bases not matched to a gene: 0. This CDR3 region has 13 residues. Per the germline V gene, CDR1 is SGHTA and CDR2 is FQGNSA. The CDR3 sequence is CASSYRGNTEAFF. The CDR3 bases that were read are TGTGCCAGCAGCTACAGGGGGAACACTGAA.

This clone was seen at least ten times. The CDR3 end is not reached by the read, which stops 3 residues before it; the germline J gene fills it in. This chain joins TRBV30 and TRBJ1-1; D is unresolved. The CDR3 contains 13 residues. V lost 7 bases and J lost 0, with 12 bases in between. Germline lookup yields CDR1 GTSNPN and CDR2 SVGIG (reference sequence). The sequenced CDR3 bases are TGTGCCTACTCCCAAGTGTTGAACACTGAA. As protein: CAYSQVLNTE. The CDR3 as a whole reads CAYSQVLNTEAFF.

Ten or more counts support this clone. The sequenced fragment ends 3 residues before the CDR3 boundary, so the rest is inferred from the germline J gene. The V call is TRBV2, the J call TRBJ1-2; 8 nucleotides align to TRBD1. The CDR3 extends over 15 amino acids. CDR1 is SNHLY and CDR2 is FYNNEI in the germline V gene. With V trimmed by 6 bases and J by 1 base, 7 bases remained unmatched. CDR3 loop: CASSVGQGHNYGYTF. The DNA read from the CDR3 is TGTGCCAGCAGCGTAGGACAGGGTCATAACTATGGC.

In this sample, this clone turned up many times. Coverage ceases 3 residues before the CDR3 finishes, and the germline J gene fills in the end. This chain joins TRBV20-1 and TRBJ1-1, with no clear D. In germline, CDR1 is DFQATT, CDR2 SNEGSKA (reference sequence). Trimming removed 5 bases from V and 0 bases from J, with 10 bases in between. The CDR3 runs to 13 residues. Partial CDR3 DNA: TGCAGTGCTGTACGGGGTCTGAACACTGAA. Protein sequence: CSAVRGLNTE. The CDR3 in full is CSAVRGLNTEAFF.

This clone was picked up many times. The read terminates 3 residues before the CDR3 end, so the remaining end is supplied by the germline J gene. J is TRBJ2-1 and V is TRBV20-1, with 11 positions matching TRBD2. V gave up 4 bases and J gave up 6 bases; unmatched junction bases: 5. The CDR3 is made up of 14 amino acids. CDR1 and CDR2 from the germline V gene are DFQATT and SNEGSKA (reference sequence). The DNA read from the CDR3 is TGCAGTGCTACGACTAGCGGGATAGGCAATGAG. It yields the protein CSATTSGIGNE. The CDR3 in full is CSATTSGIGNEQFF.

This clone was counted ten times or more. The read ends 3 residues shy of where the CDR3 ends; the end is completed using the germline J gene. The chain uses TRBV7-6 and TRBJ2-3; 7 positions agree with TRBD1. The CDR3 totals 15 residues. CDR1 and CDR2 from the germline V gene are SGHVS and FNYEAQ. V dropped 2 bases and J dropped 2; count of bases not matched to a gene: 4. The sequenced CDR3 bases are TGTGCCAGCAGCTTAACGGGACAGATCACAGATACG. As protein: CASSLTGQITDT. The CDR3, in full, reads CASSLTGQITDTQYF.

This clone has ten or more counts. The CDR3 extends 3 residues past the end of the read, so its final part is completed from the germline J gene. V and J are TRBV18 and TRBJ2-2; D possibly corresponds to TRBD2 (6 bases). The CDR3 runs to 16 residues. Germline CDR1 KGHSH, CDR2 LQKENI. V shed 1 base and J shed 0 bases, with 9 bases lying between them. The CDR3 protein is CASSPLRGSNTGELFF. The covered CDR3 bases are TGTGCCAGCTCACCACTCCGGGGGTCGAACACCGGGGAG.

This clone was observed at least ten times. The DNA read from the CDR3 is TGTGCCATCTTCCCGGGGGGGCGCGGGTGGAACACTGAA. This sequence encodes CAIFPGGRGWNTE. The CDR3 in full is CAIFPGGRGWNTEAFF. The chain employs TRBV10-3 and TRBJ1-1, with D possibly matching TRBD1 (6 bases). The read ends 3 residues shy of where the CDR3 ends; the end is completed using the germline J gene. This CDR3 comprises 16 residues. The germline V gene encodes CDR1 ENHRY and CDR2 SYGVKD. Trimming took 8 bases from V and 1 from J, leaving 20 bases between them.

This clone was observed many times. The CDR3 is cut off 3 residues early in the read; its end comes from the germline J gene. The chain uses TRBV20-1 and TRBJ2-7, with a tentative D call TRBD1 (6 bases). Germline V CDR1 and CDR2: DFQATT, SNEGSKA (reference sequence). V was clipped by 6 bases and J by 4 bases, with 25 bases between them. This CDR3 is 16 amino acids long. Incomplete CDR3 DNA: TGCAGTGCCAATCAACGCCTTCCTCAGGGGCTTTACGAG. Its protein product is CSANQRLPQGLYE. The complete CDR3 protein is CSANQRLPQGLYEQYF.

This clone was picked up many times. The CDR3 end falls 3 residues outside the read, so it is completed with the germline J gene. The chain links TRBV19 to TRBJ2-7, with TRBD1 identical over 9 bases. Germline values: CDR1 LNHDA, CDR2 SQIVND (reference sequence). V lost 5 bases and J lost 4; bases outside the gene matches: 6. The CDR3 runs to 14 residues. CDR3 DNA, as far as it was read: TGTGCCAGTAGTTTAACCGGGACAGGGTACGAG. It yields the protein CASSLTGTGYE. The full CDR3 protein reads CASSLTGTGYEQYF.

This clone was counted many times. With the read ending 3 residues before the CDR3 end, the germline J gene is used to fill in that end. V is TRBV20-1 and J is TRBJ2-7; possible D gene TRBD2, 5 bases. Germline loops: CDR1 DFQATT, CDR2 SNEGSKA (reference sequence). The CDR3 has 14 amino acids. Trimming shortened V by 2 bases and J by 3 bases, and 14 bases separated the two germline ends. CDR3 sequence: CSARSPTNIYEQYF. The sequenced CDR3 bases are TGCAGTGCTAGATCACCGACTAACATCTACGAG.

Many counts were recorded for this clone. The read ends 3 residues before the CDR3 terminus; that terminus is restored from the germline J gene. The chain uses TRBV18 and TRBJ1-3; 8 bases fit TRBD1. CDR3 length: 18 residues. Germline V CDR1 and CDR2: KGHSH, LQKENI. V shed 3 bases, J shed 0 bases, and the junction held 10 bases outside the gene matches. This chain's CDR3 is CASSPESGQGVSGNTIYF. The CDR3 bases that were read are TGTGCCAGCTCACCGGAGAGCGGACAGGGCGTCTCTGGAAACACC.

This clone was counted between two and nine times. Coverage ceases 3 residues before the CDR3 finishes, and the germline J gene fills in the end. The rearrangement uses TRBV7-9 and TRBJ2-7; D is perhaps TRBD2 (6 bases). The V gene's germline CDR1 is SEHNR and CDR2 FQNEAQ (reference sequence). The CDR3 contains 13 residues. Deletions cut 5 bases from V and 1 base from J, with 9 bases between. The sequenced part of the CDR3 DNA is TGTGCCAGCAGCCCCGGGGGATCCTACGAG. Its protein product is CASSPGGSYE. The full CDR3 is CASSPGGSYEQYF.

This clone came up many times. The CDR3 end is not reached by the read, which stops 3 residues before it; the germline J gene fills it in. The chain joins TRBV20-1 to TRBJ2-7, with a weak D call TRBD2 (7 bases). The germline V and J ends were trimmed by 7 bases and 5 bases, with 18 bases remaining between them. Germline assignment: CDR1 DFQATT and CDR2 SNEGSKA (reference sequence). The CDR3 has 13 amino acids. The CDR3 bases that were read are TGCAGTGTCGAGGGGGGGGTCAGTAACGAG. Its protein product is CSVEGGVSNE. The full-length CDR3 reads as CSVEGGVSNEQYF.

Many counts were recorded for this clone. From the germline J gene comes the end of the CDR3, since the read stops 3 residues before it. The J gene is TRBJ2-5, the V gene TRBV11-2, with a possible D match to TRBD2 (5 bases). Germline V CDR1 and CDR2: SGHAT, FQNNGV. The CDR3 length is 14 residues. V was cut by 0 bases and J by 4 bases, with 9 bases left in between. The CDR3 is CASSLDLLAETQYF. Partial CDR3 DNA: TGTGCCAGCAGCTTAGATCTCCTAGCAGAGACC.

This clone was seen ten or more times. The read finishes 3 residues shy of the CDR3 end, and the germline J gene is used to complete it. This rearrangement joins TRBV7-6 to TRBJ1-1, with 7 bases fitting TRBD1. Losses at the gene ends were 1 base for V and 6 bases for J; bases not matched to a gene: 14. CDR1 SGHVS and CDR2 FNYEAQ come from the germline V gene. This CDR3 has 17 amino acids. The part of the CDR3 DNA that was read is TGTGCCAGCAGCTTAGAGGGGGCGATCTCTGGTTGGGCTGAA. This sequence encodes CASSLEGAISGWAE. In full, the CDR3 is CASSLEGAISGWAEAFF.

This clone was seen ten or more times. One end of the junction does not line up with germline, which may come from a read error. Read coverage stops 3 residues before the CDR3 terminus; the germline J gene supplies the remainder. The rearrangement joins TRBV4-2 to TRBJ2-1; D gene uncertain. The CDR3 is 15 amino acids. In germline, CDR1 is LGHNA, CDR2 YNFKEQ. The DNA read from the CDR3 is TGCGCCAGCAGCCAAGATGTCTTTTCCTACAATGAG. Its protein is CASSQDVFSYNE. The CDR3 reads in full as CASSQDVFSYNEQFF.

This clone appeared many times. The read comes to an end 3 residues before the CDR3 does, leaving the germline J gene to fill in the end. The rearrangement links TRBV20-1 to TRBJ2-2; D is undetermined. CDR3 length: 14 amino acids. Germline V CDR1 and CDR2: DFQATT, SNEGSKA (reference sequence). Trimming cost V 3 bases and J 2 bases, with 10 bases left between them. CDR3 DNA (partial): TGCAGTGCTAGGGGCACAACCAACACCGGGGAG. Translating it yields CSARGTTNTGE. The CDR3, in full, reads CSARGTTNTGELFF.

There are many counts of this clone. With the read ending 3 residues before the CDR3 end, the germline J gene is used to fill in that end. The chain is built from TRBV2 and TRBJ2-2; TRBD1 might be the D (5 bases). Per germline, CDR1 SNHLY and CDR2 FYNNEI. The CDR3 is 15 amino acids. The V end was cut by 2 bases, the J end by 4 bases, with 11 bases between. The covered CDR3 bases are TGTGCCAGCAGTGAAAAACAGGTCGGCACCGGGGAG. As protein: CASSEKQVGTGE. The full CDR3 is CASSEKQVGTGELFF.

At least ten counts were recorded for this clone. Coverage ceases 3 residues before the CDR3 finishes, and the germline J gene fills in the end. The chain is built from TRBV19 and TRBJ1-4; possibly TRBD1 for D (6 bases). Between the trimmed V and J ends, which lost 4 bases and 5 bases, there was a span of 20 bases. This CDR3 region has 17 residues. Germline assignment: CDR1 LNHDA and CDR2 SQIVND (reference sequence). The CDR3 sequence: CASSTHTTGLLNEKLFF. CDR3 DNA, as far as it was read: TGTGCCAGTAGTACGCATACGACAGGCCTCCTCAATGAAAAA. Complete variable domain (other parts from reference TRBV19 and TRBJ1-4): DGGITQSPKYLFRKEGQNVTLSCEQNLNHDAMYWYRQDPGQGLRLIYYSQIVNDFQKGDIAEGYSVSREKKESFPLTVTSAQKNPTAFYLCASSTHTTGLLNEKLFFGSGTQLSVL.

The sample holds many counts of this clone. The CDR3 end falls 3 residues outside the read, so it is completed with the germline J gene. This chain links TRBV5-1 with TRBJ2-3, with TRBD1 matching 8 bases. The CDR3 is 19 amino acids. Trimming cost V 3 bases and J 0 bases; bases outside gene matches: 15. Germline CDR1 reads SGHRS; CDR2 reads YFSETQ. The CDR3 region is CASSYPGQGTSTSTDTQYF. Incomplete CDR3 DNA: TGCGCCAGCAGCTATCCCGGACAGGGAACCTCAACTAGCACAGATACG.